The rows below give T cell receptor beta chains drawn from one sample of a study of blood T cells in healthy people across ages. TCRdb itself ran the 5' RACE reads through MiXCR, one entry per CDR3 protein. The sample includes around 1,800,000 distinct CDR3 sequences, about two fifths of them seen just once. Material: blood. Every receptor here comes from a human donor in good health. Each CDR3 is given with its conserved first and last residue. D genes are given only for firm matches. Only part of the rows carry a size: once, few, many, or a class if the clone is expanded.

V gene	J gene	D gene	clone size	CDR3 protein	CDR3 DNA
TRBV6-5	TRBJ1-5	-	few	CASSYSRLSQPQHF	TGTGCCAGCAGTTACTCGCGTCTTAGTCAGCCCCAGCATTTT
TRBV4-3	TRBJ2-1	-	few	CASSPLGGLDEQFF	TGCGCCAGCAGCCCGTTGGGGGGCCTGGATGAGCAGTTCTTC
TRBV20-1	TRBJ2-7	TRBD1	many	CSATFNGQGSYEQYF	TGCAGTGCCACATTCAACGGACAGGGGTCCTACGAGCAGTACTTC
TRBV6-6	TRBJ1-1	-	-	CASSFSVGRTEAFF	TGTGCCAGCAGTTTCTCTGTCGGGAGGACTGAAGCTTTCTTT
TRBV5-1	TRBJ1-2	-	-	CASSLGVAADFGYTF	TGCGCCAGCAGCTTGGGGGTGGCTGCGGACTTTGGCTACACCTTC
TRBV13	TRBJ2-4	-	-	CASSLGPNRDIQYF	TGTGCCAGCAGCTTAGGACCAAATAGGGACATTCAGTACTTC
TRBV9	TRBJ2-3	TRBD1	-	CASSKQGFSADTQYF	TGTGCCAGCAGCAAACAGGGGTTTAGCGCAGATACGCAGTATTTT
TRBV5-1	TRBJ2-3	-	few	CASSLEAPPMDTQYF	TGCGCCAGCAGCTTGGAGGCTCCCCCCATGGATACGCAGTATTTT
TRBV12-3/TRBV12-4	TRBJ1-2	-	many	CASSFGTAYGYTF	TGTGCCAGCAGTTTCGGGACCGCGTATGGCTACACCTTC
TRBV27	TRBJ2-1	TRBD2	few	CASSPDLGLAGWGEQFF	TGTGCCAGCAGTCCGGACTTGGGACTAGCGGGGTGGGGTGAGCAGTTCTTC
TRBV29-1	TRBJ1-6	-	-	CSVEVAPQALHF	TGCAGCGTTGAGGTGGCCCCTCAGGCCCTCCACTTT
TRBV29-1	TRBJ2-4	-	few	CSVRVGAWSKNIQYF	TGCAGCGTACGGGTGGGGGCTTGGTCCAAAAACATTCAGTACTTC
TRBV21-1	TRBJ1-5	-	few	CASRQIPGDSNQPQHF	TGTGCCAGCAGACAGATCCCAGGGGATAGCAATCAGCCCCAGCATTTT
TRBV7-2	TRBJ2-1	-	-	CASSLSHGTYNEQFF	TGTGCCAGCAGCTTATCTCACGGGACCTACAATGAGCAGTTCTTC
TRBV6-5	TRBJ2-3	-	-	CASSSLPIGGQGRDTQYF	TGTGCCAGCAGTTCCTTACCGATCGGGGGTCAGGGACGAGATACGCAGTATTTT
TRBV11-2	TRBJ2-7	-	few	CASSSLGSHIYEQYF	TGTGCCAGCAGCTCCCTAGGGTCCCATATCTACGAGCAGTACTTC
TRBV7-2	TRBJ2-7	TRBD2	few	CASSGGSGGLREQYF	TGTGCCAGCAGCGGTGGTAGCGGGGGGCTTCGCGAGCAGTACTTC
TRBV11-1	TRBJ2-3	-	-	CASSLTGWGQYF	TGTGCCAGCAGCTTAACTGGGTGGGGGCAGTATTTT